The entry below describes one T cell receptor beta chain. Its specificity is unknown. This sample stems from a study of T cell responses to AZD1222 COVID-19 vaccine. Broader study findings: Seropositivity was recorded at baseline in only 6 or 7 AZD1222 recipients.

Assay: immunoSEQ multiplex PCR; the TCRdb copy retains only in-frame clones and omits some. The sample lists under 130,000 clones, around 87% occurring once. CDR1 and CDR2 (germline): KGHSH, LQKENI. The V segment lost 0 bases and the J segment 7 bases; nucleotides outside the gene matches: 5. The CDR3 spans 15 residues. This sequence joins TRBV18 and TRBJ1-2; 10 bases agree with TRBD1. The receptor was isolated from an adult in good health. The input for sequencing was peripheral blood, taken on day 0 of AZD1222 vaccination. CDR3 nucleotide sequence: TGTGCCAGCTCACCACCGCCGGGACAGGGGTTTGGCTACACCTTC. Amino acid sequence: CASSPPPGQGFGYTF.